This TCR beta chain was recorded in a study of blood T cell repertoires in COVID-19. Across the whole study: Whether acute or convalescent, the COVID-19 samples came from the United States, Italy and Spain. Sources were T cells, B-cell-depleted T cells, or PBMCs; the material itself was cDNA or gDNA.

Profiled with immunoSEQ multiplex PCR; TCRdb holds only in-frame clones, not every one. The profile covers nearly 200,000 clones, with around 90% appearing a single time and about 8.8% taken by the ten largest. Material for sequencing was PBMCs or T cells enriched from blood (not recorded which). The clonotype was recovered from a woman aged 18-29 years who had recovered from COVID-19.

CDR3 protein: CASRVSRTEAFF. The DNA for the CDR3 is TGTGCCAGCAGGGTATCTAGGACTGAAGCTTTCTTT. V is TRBV2 and J is TRBJ1-1; D is uncertain. The CDR3 extends over 12 amino acids. V gave up 6 bases and J gave up 5 bases, with 10 bases separating them. The germline V gene encodes CDR1 SNHLY and CDR2 FYNNEI.